This T cell receptor beta chain was sequenced in a study of cytomegalovirus exposure and HLA in healthy donors. This PCR relied on a set of 60 Vbeta primers and 13 Jbeta primers. Using immunoSEQ multiplex PCR, the repertoire was profiled, and TCRdb retains in-frame clones only, with some absent. Of around 170,000 clones detected, 77% appear once; the ten largest clones hold about 1.5%. This CDR3 is built from 15 residues. V dropped 0 bases and J dropped 0 bases, with 9 bases sitting between them. Looked up from germline, CDR1 is LGHNA and CDR2 is YSLEER. This TCR was recovered from a man between 18 and 29 years old in good health and CMV-seronegative. The sample was PBMCs. The V call is TRBV4-3, the J call TRBJ2-7; no definite D call. The DNA of the CDR3 is TGCGCCAGCAGCCAAGAGAGAGGTAGCTCCTACGAGCAGTACTTC. This translates into CASSQERGSSYEQYF.